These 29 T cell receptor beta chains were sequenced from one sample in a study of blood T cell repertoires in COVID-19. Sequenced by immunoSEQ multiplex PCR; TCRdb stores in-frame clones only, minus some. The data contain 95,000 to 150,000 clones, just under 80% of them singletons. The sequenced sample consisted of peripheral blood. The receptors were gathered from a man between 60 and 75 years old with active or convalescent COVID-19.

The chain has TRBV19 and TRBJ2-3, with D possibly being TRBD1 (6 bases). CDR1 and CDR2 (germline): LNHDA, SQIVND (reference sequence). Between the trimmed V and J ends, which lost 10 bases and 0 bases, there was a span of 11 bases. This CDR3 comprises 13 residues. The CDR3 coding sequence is TGTGCCACCGGACAGCCTAGCACAGATACGCAGTATTTT. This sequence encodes CATGQPSTDTQYF. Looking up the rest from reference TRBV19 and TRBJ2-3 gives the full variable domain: DGGITQSPKYLFRKEGQNVTLSCEQNLNHDAMYWYRQDPGQGLRLIYYSQIVNDFQKGDIAEGYSVSREKKESFPLTVTSAQKNPTAFYLCATGQPSTDTQYFGPGTRLTVL.

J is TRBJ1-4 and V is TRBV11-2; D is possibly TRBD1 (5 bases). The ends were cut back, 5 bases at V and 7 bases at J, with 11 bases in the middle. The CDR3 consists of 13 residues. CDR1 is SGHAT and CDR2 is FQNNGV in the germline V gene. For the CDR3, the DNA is TGTGCCAGCAGCACGGGACTTAGTGAAAAACTGTTTTTT. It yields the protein CASSTGLSEKLFF.

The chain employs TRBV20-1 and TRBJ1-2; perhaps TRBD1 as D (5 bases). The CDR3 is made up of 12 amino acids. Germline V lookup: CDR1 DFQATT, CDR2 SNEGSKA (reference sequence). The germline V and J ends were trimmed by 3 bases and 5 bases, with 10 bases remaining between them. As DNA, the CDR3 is TGCAGTGCTAGTCGTCAGGGTTATGGCTACACCTTC. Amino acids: CSASRQGYGYTF.

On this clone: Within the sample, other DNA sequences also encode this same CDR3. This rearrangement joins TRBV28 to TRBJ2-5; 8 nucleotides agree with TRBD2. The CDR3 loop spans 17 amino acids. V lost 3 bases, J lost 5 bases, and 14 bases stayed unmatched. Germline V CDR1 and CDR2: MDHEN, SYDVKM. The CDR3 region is CASSFYGRGNLGETQYF. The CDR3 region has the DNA TGTGCCAGCAGTTTCTACGGGAGGGGTAATTTAGGGGAGACCCAGTACTTC.

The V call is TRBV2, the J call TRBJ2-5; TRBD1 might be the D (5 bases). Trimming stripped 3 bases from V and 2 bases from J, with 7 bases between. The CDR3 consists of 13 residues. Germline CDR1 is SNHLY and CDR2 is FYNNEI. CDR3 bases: TGTGCCAGCAGTGACGACAGACAAGAGACCCAGTACTTC. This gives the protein CASSDDRQETQYF.

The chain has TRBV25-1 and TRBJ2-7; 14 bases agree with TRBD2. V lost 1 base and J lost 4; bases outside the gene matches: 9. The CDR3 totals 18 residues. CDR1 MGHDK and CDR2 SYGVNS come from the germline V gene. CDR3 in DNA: TGTGCCAGCAGTGAATTCTCCGGACTAGCGGGAGGCCCTTACGAGCAGTACTTC. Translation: CASSEFSGLAGGPYEQYF.

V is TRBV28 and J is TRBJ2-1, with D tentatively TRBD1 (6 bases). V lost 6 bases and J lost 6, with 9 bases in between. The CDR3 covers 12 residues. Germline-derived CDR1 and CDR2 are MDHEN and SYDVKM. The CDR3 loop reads CASRQQGNEQFF. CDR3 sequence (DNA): TGTGCCAGCAGACAACAGGGCAATGAGCAGTTCTTC.

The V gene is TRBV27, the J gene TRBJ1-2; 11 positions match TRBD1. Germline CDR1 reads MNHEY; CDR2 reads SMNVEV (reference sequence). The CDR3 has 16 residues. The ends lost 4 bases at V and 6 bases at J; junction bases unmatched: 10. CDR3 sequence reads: CASSWRRDRGTNGYTF. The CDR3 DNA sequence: TGTGCCAGCAGTTGGAGGCGGGACAGGGGGACGAATGGCTACACCTTC.

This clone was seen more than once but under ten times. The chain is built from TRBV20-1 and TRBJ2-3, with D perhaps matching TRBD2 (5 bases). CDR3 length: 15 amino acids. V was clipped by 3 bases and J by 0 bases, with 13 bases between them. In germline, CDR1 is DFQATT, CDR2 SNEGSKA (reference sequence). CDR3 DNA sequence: TGCAGTGCTAGTATGAGGGTTTCGAGCACAGATACGCAGTATTTT. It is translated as CSASMRVSSTDTQYF.

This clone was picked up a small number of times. In DNA form, the CDR3 reads TGTGCCAGCAGCTTGACAGGACCTGGAGAGACCCAGTACTTC. Its protein is CASSLTGPGETQYF. The gene calls are TRBV5-4 and TRBJ2-5, with a tentative D call TRBD1 (5 bases). The CDR3 extends over 14 amino acids. V was clipped by 1 base and J by 4 bases, with 11 bases between them. Germline V gene data show CDR1 as SGHNT and CDR2 as YYREEE (reference sequence).

The CDR3 spells CASSELYSLYGYTF. CDR3 bases: TGTGCCAGCAGTGAATTGTACAGCCTCTATGGCTACACCTTC. This chain joins TRBV25-1 and TRBJ1-2, with D hard to call. The V gene's germline CDR1 is MGHDK and CDR2 SYGVNS. The ends were cut back, 1 base at V and 4 bases at J, with 10 bases in the middle. The CDR3 spans 14 residues.

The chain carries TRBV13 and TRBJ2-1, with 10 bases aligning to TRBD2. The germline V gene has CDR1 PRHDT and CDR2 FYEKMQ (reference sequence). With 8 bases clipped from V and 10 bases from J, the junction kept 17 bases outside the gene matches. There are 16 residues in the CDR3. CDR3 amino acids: CASGRLEAGGPREQFF. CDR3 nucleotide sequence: TGTGCCAGCGGCCGATTGGAAGCGGGAGGGCCGCGGGAGCAGTTCTTC.

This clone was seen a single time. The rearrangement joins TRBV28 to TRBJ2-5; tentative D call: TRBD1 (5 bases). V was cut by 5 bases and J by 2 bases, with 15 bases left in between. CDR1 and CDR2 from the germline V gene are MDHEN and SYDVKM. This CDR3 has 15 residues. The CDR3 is CASSLRTDRQETQYF. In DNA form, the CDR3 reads TGTGCCAGCAGTCTCCGGACCGACAGACAAGAGACCCAGTACTTC.

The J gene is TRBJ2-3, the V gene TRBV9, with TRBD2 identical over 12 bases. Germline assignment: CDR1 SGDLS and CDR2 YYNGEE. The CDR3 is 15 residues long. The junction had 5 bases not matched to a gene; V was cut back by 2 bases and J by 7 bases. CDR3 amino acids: CASSVGLAGDNTQYF. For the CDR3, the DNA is TGTGCCAGCAGCGTGGGACTAGCGGGTGATAATACGCAGTATTTT.

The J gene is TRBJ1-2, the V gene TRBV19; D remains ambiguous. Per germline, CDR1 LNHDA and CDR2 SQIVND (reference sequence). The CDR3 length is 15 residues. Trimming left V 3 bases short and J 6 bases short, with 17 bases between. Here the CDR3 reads CASSIRKGGFDGYTF. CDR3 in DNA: TGTGCCAGTAGTATCCGGAAGGGAGGGTTCGATGGCTACACCTTC.

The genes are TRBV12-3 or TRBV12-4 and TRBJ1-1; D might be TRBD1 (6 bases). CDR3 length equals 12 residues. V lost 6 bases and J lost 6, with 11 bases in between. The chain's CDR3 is CASRPQGAEAFF. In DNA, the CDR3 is TGTGCCAGCAGGCCACAGGGCGCTGAAGCTTTCTTT.

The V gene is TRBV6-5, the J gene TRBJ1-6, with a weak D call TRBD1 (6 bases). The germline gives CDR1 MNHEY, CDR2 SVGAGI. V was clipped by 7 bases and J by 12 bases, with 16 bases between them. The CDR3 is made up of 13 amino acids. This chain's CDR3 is CASKDQGRGPLHF. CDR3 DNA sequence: TGTGCCAGCAAAGATCAGGGCAGGGGACCCCTCCACTTT.

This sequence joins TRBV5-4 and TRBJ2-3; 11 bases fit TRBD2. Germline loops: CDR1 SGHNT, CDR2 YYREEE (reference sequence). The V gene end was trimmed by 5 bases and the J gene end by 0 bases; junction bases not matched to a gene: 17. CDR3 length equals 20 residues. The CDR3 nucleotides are TGTGCCAGCAGGAAAGGGTCGGGGGACCTAGCGGGAGGTAGCACAGATACGCAGTATTTT. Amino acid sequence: CASRKGSGDLAGGSTDTQYF.

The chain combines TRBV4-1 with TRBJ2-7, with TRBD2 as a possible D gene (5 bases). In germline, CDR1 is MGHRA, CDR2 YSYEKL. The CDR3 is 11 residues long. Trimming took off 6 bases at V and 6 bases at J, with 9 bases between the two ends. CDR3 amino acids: CASREGREQYF. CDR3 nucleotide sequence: TGCGCCAGCAGAGAGGGCCGCGAGCAGTACTTC.

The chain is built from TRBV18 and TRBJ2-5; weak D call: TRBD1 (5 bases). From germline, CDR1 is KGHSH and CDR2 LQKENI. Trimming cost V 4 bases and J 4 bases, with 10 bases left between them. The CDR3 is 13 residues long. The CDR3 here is CASSLGRAETQYF. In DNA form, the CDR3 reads TGTGCCAGCTCACTTGGCAGGGCAGAGACCCAGTACTTC.

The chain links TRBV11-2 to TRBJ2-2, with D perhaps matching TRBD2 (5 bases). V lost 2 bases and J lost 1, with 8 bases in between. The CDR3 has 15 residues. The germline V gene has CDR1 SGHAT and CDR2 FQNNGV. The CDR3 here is CASSLIGGNTGELFF. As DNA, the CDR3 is TGTGCCAGCAGCTTAATTGGAGGGAACACCGGGGAGCTGTTTTTT.

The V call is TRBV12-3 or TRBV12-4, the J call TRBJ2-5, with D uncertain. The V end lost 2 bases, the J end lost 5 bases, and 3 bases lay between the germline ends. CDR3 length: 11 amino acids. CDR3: CASSLRETQYF. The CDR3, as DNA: TGTGCCAGCAGTTTACGGGAGACCCAGTACTTC.

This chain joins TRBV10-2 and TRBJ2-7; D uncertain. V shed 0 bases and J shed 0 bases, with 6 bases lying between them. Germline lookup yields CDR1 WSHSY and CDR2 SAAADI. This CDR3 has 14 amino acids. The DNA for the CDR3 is TGCGCCAGCAGTGAGTCGCTGAGCTCCTACGAGCAGTACTTC. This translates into CASSESLSSYEQYF.

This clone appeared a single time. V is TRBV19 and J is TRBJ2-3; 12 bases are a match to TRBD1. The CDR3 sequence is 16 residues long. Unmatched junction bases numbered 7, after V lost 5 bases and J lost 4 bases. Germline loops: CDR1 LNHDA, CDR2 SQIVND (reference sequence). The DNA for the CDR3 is TGTGCCAGTAGTCCCCGGGGGACAGGGGGCTCAGATACGCAGTATTTT. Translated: CASSPRGTGGSDTQYF.

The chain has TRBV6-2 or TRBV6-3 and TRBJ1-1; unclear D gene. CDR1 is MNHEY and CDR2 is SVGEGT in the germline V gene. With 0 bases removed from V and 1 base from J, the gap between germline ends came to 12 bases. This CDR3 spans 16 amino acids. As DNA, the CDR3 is TGTGCCAGCAGTTACTCGCTGGGAGTGGGGAACACTGAAGCTTTCTTT. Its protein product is CASSYSLGVGNTEAFF.

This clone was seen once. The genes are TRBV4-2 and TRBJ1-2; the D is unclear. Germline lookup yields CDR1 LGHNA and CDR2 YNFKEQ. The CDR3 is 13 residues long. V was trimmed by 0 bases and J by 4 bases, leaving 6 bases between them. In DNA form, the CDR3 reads TGTGCCAGCAGCCAAGATGGAGGCTATGGCTACACCTTC. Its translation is CASSQDGGYGYTF.

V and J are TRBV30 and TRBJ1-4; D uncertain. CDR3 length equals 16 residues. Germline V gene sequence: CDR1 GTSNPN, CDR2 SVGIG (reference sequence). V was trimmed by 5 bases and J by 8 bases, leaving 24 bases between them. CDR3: CAWGPPEGLEGEKLFF. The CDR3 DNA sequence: TGTGCCTGGGGACCTCCAGAGGGCCTCGAGGGCGAAAAACTGTTTTTT.

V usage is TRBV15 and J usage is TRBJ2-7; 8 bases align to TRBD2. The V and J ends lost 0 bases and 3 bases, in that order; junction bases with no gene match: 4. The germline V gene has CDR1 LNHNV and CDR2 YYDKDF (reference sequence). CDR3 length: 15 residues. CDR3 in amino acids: CATSREASGLYEQYF. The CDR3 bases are TGTGCCACCAGCAGAGAGGCTAGCGGGCTCTACGAGCAGTACTTC.

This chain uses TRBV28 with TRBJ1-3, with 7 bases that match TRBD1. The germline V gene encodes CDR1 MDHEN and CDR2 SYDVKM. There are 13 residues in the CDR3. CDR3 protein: CAGRQGTSNTIYF. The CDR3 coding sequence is TGTGCTGGGAGACAGGGCACATCGAACACCATATATTTT.